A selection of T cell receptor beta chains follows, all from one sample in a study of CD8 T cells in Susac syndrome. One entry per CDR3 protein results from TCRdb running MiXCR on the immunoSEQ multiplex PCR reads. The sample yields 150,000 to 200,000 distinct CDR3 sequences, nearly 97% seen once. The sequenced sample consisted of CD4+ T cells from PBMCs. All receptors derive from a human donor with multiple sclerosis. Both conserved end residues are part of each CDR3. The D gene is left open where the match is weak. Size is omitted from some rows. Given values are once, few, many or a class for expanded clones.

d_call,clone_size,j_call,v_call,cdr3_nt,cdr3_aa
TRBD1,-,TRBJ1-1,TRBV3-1,TGTGCCAGCAGCCAAGGTGTTGTTGACAGGGCGAACACTGAAGCTTTCTTT,CASSQGVVDRANTEAFF
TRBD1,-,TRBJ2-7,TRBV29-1,TGCAGCGTTGGGATCCGGGACAGGTCTCGGGAGCAGTACTTC,CSVGIRDRSREQYF
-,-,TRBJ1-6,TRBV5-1,TGCGCCAGCAGCTTGGGACAGACTGCGAATAATTCACCCCTCCACTTT,CASSLGQTANNSPLHF
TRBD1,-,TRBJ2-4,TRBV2,TGTGCCAGCAGTGCGTGGACAGGGCTAGCCAAAAACATTCAGTACTTC,CASSAWTGLAKNIQYF
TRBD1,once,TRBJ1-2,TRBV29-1,TGCAGCACCACAGGGGACTCTAACTATGGCTACACCTTC,CSTTGDSNYGYTF
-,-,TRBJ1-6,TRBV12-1,-,CASSFGEGSPLHF
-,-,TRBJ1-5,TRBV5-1,TGCGCCAGCAGCCCTACGATGGCGGTCGAACAGCCCCAGCATTTT,CASSPTMAVEQPQHF
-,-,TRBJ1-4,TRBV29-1,TGCAGCGTTTCGGGATCTGCAACTAATGAAAAACTGTTTTTT,CSVSGSATNEKLFF
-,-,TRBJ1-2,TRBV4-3,TGCGCCAGCAGCCAAGATCAGGCGGCTTATGGCTACACCTTC,CASSQDQAAYGYTF
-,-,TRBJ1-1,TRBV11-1,TGTGCCAGCAGCCATAGTACTGAAGCTTTCTTT,CASSHSTEAFF
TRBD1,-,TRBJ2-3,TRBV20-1,TGCAGTGCCGAGGACAGGCCCTCGGATACGCAGTATTTT,CSAEDRPSDTQYF
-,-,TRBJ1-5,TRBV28,TGTGCCAGCATCTCACACACCGGGGTGAGCAATCAGCCCCAGCATTTT,CASISHTGVSNQPQHF
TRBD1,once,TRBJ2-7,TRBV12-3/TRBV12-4,TGTGCCAGCAGTTTACAGGGACAGATCTACGAGCAGTACTTC,CASSLQGQIYEQYF
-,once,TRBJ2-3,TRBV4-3,TGCGCCAGCAGCCAACTTGTAGGTGGGGGCACAGATACGCAGTATTTT,CASSQLVGGGTDTQYF
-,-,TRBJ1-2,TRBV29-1,TGCAGCGTTGAAGAAGTAAGGGGGGGAGGCTATGGCTACACCTTC,CSVEEVRGGGYGYTF
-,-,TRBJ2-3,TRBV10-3,TGTGCCATCAGTGAGCCCACTGGGGCGCAGTATTTT,CAISEPTGAQYF
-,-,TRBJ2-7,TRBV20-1,TGCAGTGCTAGAGATCCCCCGCGAGCCGGTAGCTTC,CSARDPPRAGSF
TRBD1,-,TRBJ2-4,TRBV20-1,TGCAGTGCTAGGGGGGGACAGGGCAAAAACATTCAGTACTTC,CSARGGQGKNIQYF
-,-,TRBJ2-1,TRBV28,TGTGCCAGCAGTTTTGATCCCGGGACTTTAAACAATGAGCAGTTCTTC,CASSFDPGTLNNEQFF
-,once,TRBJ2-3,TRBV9,TGTGCCAGCAGCGTAGGGCAGGTCGGCACAGATACGCAGTATTTT,CASSVGQVGTDTQYF
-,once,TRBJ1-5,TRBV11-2,TGTGCCAGCAGTACGCTTGGTGAGCCCCAGCATTTT,CASSTLGEPQHF
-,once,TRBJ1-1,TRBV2,TGTGCCAGCAGTGAATACCAGAACACTGAAGCTTTCTTT,CASSEYQNTEAFF
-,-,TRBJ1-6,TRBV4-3,TGCGCCAGCAGCCAAGATACGGCGTATTCACCCCTCCACTTT,CASSQDTAYSPLHF
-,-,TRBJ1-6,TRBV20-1,TGCAGTGCTTCCAGGGAAAATTCACCCCTCCACTTT,CSASRENSPLHF
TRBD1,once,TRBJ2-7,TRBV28,TGTGCCAGCAGTTTCCCGACAGGGGTTCTCTACGAGCAGTACTTC,CASSFPTGVLYEQYF
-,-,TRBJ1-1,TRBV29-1,TGCAGCGTTCCCATTAAGGATTCACTGGGAGCTTTCTTT,CSVPIKDSLGAFF
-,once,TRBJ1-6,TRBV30,TGTGCCTGGAGCACTTCGTCCTCTTCACCCCTCCACTTT,CAWSTSSSSPLHF
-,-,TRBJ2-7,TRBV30,TGTGCCTGGAGTGTACCAACCCCCTACGAGCAGTACTTC,CAWSVPTPYEQYF
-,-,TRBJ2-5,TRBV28,TGTGCCAGCAGTGACAGCCCGGGCCAGTACTTC,CASSDSPGQYF